The sequence of this T cell receptor (beta chain) was determined in a study of OX40 agonist ivuxolimab in advanced cancers. Study details: As their treatment, patients were administered ivuxolimab, an agonistic anti-OX40 (CD134) antibody. Study findings and constraints: Certain nonresponders additionally had low normalized T-cell clonal expansion. CD8+ T cells showed, on average, more clonal expansion than CD4+ cells.

Profiled with immunoSEQ multiplex PCR; TCRdb holds only in-frame clones, not every one. The sample lists 20,000 to 25,000 clones, roughly four fifths occurring once. Trimming pared 3 bases from V and 1 base from J, leaving 6 bases between. The CDR3 spans 13 residues. Per germline, CDR1 MNHNS and CDR2 SASEGT. A word on this clone: Its target is not known.

This sequence joins TRBV6-1 and TRBJ1-2; D not resolved. The receptor was isolated from an adult with an advanced solid tumor such as melanoma, head and neck, liver or kidney cancer. The sequenced sample was CD4+ or CD8+ T cells sorted from blood, obtained in a trial of the OX40 agonist ivuxolimab. The CDR3 region has the DNA TGTGCCAGCAGTGAGCGCAGTAACTATGGCTACACCTTC. Translating it yields CASSERSNYGYTF.